This is a list of T cell receptor beta chains from one sample in a study of early T cells in non-severe SARS-CoV-2 infection. MiXCR, applied by TCRdb to the 5' RACE reads, yields one record per CDR3 protein. Here the sample spans roughly 92,000 distinct CDR3 sequences, roughly 12% being singletons. The sequencing here drew on whole blood, taken at baseline. The receptor set was obtained from an adult who was a healthcare worker with PCR-confirmed SARS-CoV-2 infection or an uninfected control (not recorded which). The CDR3 runs from the conserved cysteine through the conserved F or W. Each record gives: CDR3 protein, CDR3 DNA, V gene, clone size, D gene, J gene. D genes are given only for firm matches. Not all rows give a size; the values are once, few, many and, for expanded clones, a class.

CDR3aa: CSARTGTLNYEQYF; CDR3nt: TGCAGTGCTAGGACCGGGACGCTAAACTACGAGCAGTACTTC; v_gene: TRBV20-1; abundance: many; d_gene: -; j_gene: TRBJ2-7
CDR3aa: CASSSTDTQYF; CDR3nt: TGTGCCAGCAGCTCCACAGATACGCAGTATTTT; v_gene: TRBV7-8; abundance: many; d_gene: -; j_gene: TRBJ2-3
CDR3aa: CASSLRDRENTEAFF; CDR3nt: TGTGCCAGCAGTCTACGGGACAGGGAGAACACTGAAGCTTTCTTT; v_gene: TRBV27; abundance: -; d_gene: TRBD1; j_gene: TRBJ1-1
CDR3aa: CASSLGTGPWDEQYF; CDR3nt: TGTGCCAGCAGCTTAGGGACAGGCCCTTGGGACGAGCAGTACTTC; v_gene: TRBV7-2; abundance: -; d_gene: TRBD1; j_gene: TRBJ2-7
CDR3aa: CASSSTGTGTYEQYF; CDR3nt: TGTGCCAGCAGTTCCACCGGGACAGGGACCTACGAGCAGTACTTC; v_gene: TRBV28; abundance: once; d_gene: TRBD1; j_gene: TRBJ2-7
CDR3aa: CASSLGGTGGFQPQHF; CDR3nt: TGTGCCAGCAGCTTGGGAGGGACAGGGGGCTTTCAGCCCCAGCATTTT; v_gene: TRBV5-5; abundance: -; d_gene: TRBD1; j_gene: TRBJ1-5
CDR3aa: CASQGAGNTIYF; CDR3nt: TGTGCCTCACAGGGGGCTGGAAACACCATATATTTT; v_gene: TRBV30; abundance: -; d_gene: TRBD1; j_gene: TRBJ1-3
CDR3aa: CASSLRGQGRNNEKLFF; CDR3nt: TGTGCCAGCAGCTTGAGGGGGCAGGGACGGAATAATGAAAAACTGTTTTTT; v_gene: TRBV5-4; abundance: -; d_gene: TRBD1; j_gene: TRBJ1-4
CDR3aa: CASSLDLTGLGSSYNEQFF; CDR3nt: TGTGCCAGCAGCTTAGATCTAACGGGCCTGGGAAGCTCCTACAATGAGCAGTTCTTC; v_gene: TRBV11-2; abundance: few; d_gene: -; j_gene: TRBJ2-1
CDR3aa: CASSEGGRDGYTF; CDR3nt: TGTGCCAGCAGTGAGGGGGGACGGGATGGCTACACCTTC; v_gene: TRBV25-1; abundance: many; d_gene: -; j_gene: TRBJ1-2
CDR3aa: CAIRTSGGQDTQYF; CDR3nt: TGTGCCATCCGCACTAGCGGGGGACAAGATACGCAGTATTTT; v_gene: TRBV10-3; abundance: few; d_gene: TRBD2; j_gene: TRBJ2-3
CDR3aa: CASSSSPIREGIF; CDR3nt: TGTGCCAGCAGCTCATCCCCAATCAGGGAGGGGATCTTC; v_gene: TRBV5-4; abundance: -; d_gene: -; j_gene: TRBJ1-2
CDR3aa: CASRSLGANEKLFF; CDR3nt: TGTGCCAGCAGATCGTTGGGGGCTAATGAAAAACTGTTTTTT; v_gene: TRBV27; abundance: -; d_gene: -; j_gene: TRBJ1-4
CDR3aa: CASSQGKWTQYF; CDR3nt: TGTGCCAGCAGCCAAGGCAAGTGGACCCAGTACTTC; v_gene: TRBV3-1; abundance: few; d_gene: -; j_gene: TRBJ2-5
CDR3aa: CSVAPVGTGELFF; CDR3nt: TGCAGCGTTGCCCCGGTCGGCACCGGGGAGCTGTTTTTT; v_gene: TRBV29-1; abundance: many; d_gene: -; j_gene: TRBJ2-2
CDR3aa: CASSRGGFNTEAFF; CDR3nt: TGTGCCAGCAGCCGCGGAGGATTTAACACTGAAGCTTTCTTT; v_gene: TRBV7-2; abundance: -; d_gene: -; j_gene: TRBJ1-1
CDR3aa: CASSLSGTGELFF; CDR3nt: TGTGCCAGCAGCCTCTCGGGCACCGGGGAGCTGTTTTTT; v_gene: TRBV11-2; abundance: -; d_gene: -; j_gene: TRBJ2-2
CDR3aa: CACRTGSNGYTF; CDR3nt: TGTGCCTGCAGGACAGGGAGTAATGGCTACACCTTC; v_gene: TRBV30; abundance: once; d_gene: TRBD1; j_gene: TRBJ1-2
CDR3aa: CASSVASGYGYTF; CDR3nt: TGTGCCAGCAGTGTGGCCAGCGGCTATGGCTACACCTTC; v_gene: TRBV6-1; abundance: many; d_gene: -; j_gene: TRBJ1-2
CDR3aa: CASSQSSGSTDTQYF; CDR3nt: TGTGCCAGCAGCCAATCTAGCGGAAGCACAGATACGCAGTATTTT; v_gene: TRBV14; abundance: many; d_gene: TRBD2; j_gene: TRBJ2-3
CDR3aa: CASSHDGYEQYF; CDR3nt: TGTGCCAGCAGCCACGACGGCTACGAGCAGTACTTC; v_gene: TRBV11-2; abundance: many; d_gene: -; j_gene: TRBJ2-7
CDR3aa: CAILQTDTEAFF; CDR3nt: TGTGCCATCCTACAGACAGACACTGAAGCTTTCTTT; v_gene: TRBV7-6; abundance: few; d_gene: -; j_gene: TRBJ1-1
CDR3aa: CASSSGQYRHNEQFF; CDR3nt: TGTGCCAGCAGCTCCGGACAGTATCGCCACAATGAGCAGTTCTTC; v_gene: TRBV7-9; abundance: -; d_gene: -; j_gene: TRBJ2-1
CDR3aa: CAIPLRGSFSCNEQFF; CDR3nt: TGTGCCATACCCTTAAGGGGGAGCTTCTCTTGCAATGAGCAGTTCTTC; v_gene: TRBV21-1; abundance: few; d_gene: -; j_gene: TRBJ2-1
CDR3aa: CASSLDREGWGYTF; CDR3nt: TGTGCCAGTTCCCTGGACAGGGAGGGTTGGGGCTACACCTTC; v_gene: TRBV6-6; abundance: few; d_gene: TRBD1; j_gene: TRBJ1-2
CDR3aa: CASSYGFSAGNQPQHF; CDR3nt: TGTGCCAGTAGTTATGGCTTTTCCGCTGGTAATCAGCCCCAGCATTTT; v_gene: TRBV19; abundance: many; d_gene: -; j_gene: TRBJ1-5
CDR3aa: CASSGQLEKLFF; CDR3nt: TGTGCCAGCAGTGGGCAGCTAGAAAAACTGTTTTTT; v_gene: TRBV6-6; abundance: -; d_gene: -; j_gene: TRBJ1-4